This T cell receptor beta chain derives from a study of human T cells and chemical hapten exposure. The CDR3 sequence is 16 residues long. The V segment lost 4 bases and the J segment 0 bases; nucleotides outside the gene matches: 8. Germline V gives CDR1 SGHNT, CDR2 YYREEE (reference sequence). Time point meaning: pre-sensitization, week 0. Specified treatment: therapeutic diphenylcyclopropenone sensitization with weekly scalp DPC. The total RNA was obtained from whole blood that was not fractionated. Unique molecular identifiers were attached to individual cDNA molecules during library preparation. TCRdb reprocessed the RACE reads via MiXCR and lists one record per CDR3 protein. The sample holds tens of thousands of distinct CDR3 sequences, about 9.4% seen once.

This sample comprised whole blood, obtained in connection with sensitization to the hapten diphenylcyclopropenone (DPC). This TCR came from a man between 45 and 60 years old with alopecia areata. Some clones in this sample may be carry-over from other donors' samples. The chain couples TRBV5-4 to TRBJ2-5, with 8 bases aligning to TRBD1. The CDR3 coding sequence is TGTGCCAGCAGCCCGCGGACAGGGAGGTACCAAGAGACCCAGTACTTC. It yields the protein CASSPRTGRYQETQYF. The whole variable domain, filled in from reference TRBV5-4 and TRBJ2-5, reads ETGVTQSPTHLIKTRGQQVTLRCSSQSGHNTVSWYQQALGQGPQFIFQYYREEENGRGNFPPRFSGLQFPNYSSELNVNALELDDSALYLCASSPRTGRYQETQYFGPGTRLLVL.